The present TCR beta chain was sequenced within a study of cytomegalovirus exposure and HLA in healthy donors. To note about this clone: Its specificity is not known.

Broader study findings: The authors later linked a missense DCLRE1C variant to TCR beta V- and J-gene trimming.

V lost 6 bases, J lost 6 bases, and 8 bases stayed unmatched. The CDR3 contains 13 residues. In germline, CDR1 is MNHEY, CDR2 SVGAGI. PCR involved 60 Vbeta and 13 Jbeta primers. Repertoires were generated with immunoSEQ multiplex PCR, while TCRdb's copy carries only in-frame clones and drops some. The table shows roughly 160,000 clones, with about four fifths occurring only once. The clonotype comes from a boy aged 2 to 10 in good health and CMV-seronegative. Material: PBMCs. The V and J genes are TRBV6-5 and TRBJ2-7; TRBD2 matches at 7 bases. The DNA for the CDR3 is TGTGCCAGCAGCGGGGGAGGGGAAGGCGAGCAGTACTTC. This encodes CASSGGGEGEQYF.